The T cell receptor beta chain under discussion was sequenced for a study of blood T cells in healthy people across ages. Notes on the study in general: Naive CD4+ cell counts and diversity both ran higher in long-lived than in aged donors.

Together with a sample-barcoded 5' primer, a J-beta primer mix was included in a second PCR lasting roughly 6 to 12 cycles. TCRdb redid the calling of the 5' RACE reads with MiXCR, one entry per CDR3 protein. The sample lists about 1.6 million distinct CDR3 sequences, around 35% seen once, with around 11% in the top ten. Trimming took 5 bases from V and 0 from J, leaving 11 bases between them. This CDR3 has 16 amino acids. Germline V gene lookup returns CDR1 MDHEN and CDR2 SYDVKM. A word on this clonotype: Its specificity is not known.

The source material was blood. This chain joins TRBV28 and TRBJ1-6; D is ambiguous. This receptor was obtained from a woman under 40 in good health. CDR3 in amino acids: CASSPRPSSYNSPLHF. CDR3 nucleotide sequence: TGTGCCAGCAGTCCACGACCGAGCTCCTATAATTCACCCCTCCACTTT.